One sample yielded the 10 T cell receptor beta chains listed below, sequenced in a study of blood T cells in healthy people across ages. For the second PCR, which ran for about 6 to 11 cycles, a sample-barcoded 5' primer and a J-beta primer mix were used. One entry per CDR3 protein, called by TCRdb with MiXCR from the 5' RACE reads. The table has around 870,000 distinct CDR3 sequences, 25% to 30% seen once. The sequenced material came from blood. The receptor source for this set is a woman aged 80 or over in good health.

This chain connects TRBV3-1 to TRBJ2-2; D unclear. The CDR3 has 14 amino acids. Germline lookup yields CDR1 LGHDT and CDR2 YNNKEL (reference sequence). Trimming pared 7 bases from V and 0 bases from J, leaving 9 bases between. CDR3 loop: CASTPRTNTGELFF. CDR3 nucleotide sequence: TGTGCCAGCACCCCTCGGACGAACACCGGGGAGCTGTTTTTT.

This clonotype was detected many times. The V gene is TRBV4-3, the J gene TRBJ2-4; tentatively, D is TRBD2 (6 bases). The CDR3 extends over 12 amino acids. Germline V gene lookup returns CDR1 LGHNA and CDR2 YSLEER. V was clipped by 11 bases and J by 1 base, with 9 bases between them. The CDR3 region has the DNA TGCGCCGGCGGGGCGGCCAAAAACATTCAGTACTTC. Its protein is CAGGAAKNIQYF.

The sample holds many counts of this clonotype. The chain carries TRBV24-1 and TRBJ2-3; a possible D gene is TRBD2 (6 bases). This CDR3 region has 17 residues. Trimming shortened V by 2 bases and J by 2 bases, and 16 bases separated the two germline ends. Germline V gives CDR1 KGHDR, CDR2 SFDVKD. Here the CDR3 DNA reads TGTGCCACCAGTGATTCCCTACGGGGGAAGGTCACAGATACGCAGTATTTT. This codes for CATSDSLRGKVTDTQYF.

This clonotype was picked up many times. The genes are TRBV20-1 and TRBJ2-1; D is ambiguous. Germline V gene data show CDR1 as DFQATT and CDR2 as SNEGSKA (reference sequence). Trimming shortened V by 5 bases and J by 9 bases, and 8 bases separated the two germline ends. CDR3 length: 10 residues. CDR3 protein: CSASIPEQFF. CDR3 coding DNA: TGCAGTGCTTCCATCCCTGAGCAGTTCTTC.

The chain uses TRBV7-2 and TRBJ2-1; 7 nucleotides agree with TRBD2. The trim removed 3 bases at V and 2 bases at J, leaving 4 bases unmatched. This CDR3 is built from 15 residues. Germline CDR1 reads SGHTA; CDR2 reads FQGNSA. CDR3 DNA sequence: TGTGCCAGCAGCTTTCCGGCGGGGGCCTACAATGAGCAGTTCTTC. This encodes CASSFPAGAYNEQFF.

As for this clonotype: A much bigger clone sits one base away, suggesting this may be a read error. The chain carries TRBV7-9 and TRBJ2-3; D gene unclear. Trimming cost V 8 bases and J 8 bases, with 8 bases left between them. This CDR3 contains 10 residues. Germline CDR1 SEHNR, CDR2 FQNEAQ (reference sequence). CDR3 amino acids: CASGAGTQYF. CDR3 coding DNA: TGTGCCAGCGGAGCAGGTACGCAGTATTTT. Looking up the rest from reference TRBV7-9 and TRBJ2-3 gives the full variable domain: DTGVSQNPRHKITKRGQNVTFRCDPISEHNRLYWYRQTLGQGPEFLTYFQNEAQLEKSRLLSDRFSAERPKGSFSTLEIQRTEQGDSAMYLCASGAGTQYFGPGTRLTVL.

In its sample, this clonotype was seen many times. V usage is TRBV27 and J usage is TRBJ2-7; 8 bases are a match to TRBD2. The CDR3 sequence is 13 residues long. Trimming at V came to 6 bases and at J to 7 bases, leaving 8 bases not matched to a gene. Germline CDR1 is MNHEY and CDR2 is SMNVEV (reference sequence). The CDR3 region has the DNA TGTGCCAGCAGCTATATCTCGGGGGGGGAGCAGTACTTC. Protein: CASSYISGGEQYF.

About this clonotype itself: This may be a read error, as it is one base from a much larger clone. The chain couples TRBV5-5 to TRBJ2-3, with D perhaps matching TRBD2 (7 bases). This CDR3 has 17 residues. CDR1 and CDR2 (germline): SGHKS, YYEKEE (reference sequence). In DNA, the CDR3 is TGTGCCGGCAGCTTGGAGGGTGTGGGGGGGCGGACAGATACGCAGTATTTT. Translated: CAGSLEGVGGRTDTQYF.

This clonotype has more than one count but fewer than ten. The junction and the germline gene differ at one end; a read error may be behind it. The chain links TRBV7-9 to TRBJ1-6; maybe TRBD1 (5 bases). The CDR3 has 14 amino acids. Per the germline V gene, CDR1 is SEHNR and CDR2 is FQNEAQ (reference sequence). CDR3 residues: CASSLGGEYSPLHF. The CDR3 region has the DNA TGTGCCAGCAGTTTAGGAGGGGAGTATTCACCCCTCCACTTT.

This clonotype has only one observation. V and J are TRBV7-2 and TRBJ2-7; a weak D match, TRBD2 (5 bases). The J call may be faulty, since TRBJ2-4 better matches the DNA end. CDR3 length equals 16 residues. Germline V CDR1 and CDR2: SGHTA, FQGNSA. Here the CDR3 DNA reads TGTGCCAGCAGCTTGGGCGGGCCGGTAGCCAAAAACATTCAGTACTTC. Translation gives CASSLGGPVAKNIQYF.